Following are 15 T cell receptor beta chains from one sample sequenced in a study of tumor-infiltrating lymphocytes in primary liver carcinoma. Constant-region priming of around 490 ng total RNA yielded TCR beta cDNA. TCR beta libraries came from three nested multiplex PCR rounds using slightly modified ARM-PCR. Running about 11 cycles apiece, the first two PCR rounds relied on TRBV1-TRBV30 forward primers together with a C-beta reverse primer. TCRdb itself ran the multiplex PCR reads through MiXCR, one entry per CDR3 protein. The table has roughly 30,000 distinct CDR3 sequences, over 60% seen once. Extraction of RNA together with DNA used roughly 19-31 mg of unsorted bulk tissue. Material for sequencing was liver tumor tissue from sampling region 5. The subset: tumor region T5, tumor centre. Receptors originate from a man aged 40-49 years with primary liver carcinoma and hepatitis B virus infection.

This clonotype appeared once. This CDR3 fails to terminate in the conserved phenylalanine or tryptophan, so it likely reflects a read error. This chain connects TRBV11-2 to TRBJ1-1; no clear D. Germline V gene lookup returns CDR1 SGHAT and CDR2 FQNNGV. CDR3 length equals 14 residues. CDR3 loop: CASSLTAFDTEAFY. CDR3 nucleotides: TGCGCCAGTAGCTTAACGGCCTTCGACACTGAAGCTTTCTAT.

The chain uses TRBV11-1 and TRBJ2-5; D may be TRBD2 (5 bases). CDR1 and CDR2 from the germline V gene are SGHAT and FQDESV (reference sequence). Trimming took off 3 bases at V and 3 bases at J, with 5 bases between the two ends. This CDR3 is built from 12 residues. For the CDR3, the DNA is TGTGCCAGCAGCTTTAGCGAAGAGACCCAGTACTTC. Translating gives CASSFSEETQYF.

This clonotype was recorded a few times. Compared with germline, one end of the junction differs, possibly owing to a read error. V usage is TRBV11-2 and J usage is TRBJ2-1; possibly TRBD2 for D (5 bases). Germline V lookup: CDR1 SGHAT, CDR2 FQNNGV. CDR3 length: 16 residues. In nucleotides, the CDR3 is TGTGCCAGTAGCTTAGAGCTCCTAGCTGGAATGAATGATCAGTTCTTC. This gives the protein CASSLELLAGMNDQFF.

Ten or more counts support this clonotype. The rearrangement uses TRBV28 and TRBJ2-5; no firm D call. The CDR3 runs 13 residues. With 10 bases removed from V and 2 bases from J, the gap between germline ends came to 14 bases. CDR1 is MDHEN and CDR2 is SYDVKM in the germline V gene. CDR3 in amino acids: CATRGTPQETQYF. The DNA of the CDR3 is TGTGCCACTCGAGGCACACCACAAGAGACCCAGTACTTC.

This clonotype appeared a few times. The chain recombines TRBV29-1 with TRBJ2-6, with 7 bases matching TRBD1. The junction had 3 bases not matched to a gene; V was cut back by 4 bases and J by 0 bases. The CDR3 has 15 residues. Per germline, CDR1 SQVTM and CDR2 ANQGSEA. DNA of the CDR3: TGCAGCGTTGGACAGGGAAGCTCTGGGGCCAACGTCCTGACTTTC. It codes for CSVGQGSSGANVLTF.

This clonotype was detected only once. At one of its ends the junction is not consistent with the germline gene, which may arise from a read error. V usage is TRBV4-1 and J usage is TRBJ1-6; 9 bases align to TRBD1. The germline V gene encodes CDR1 MGHRA and CDR2 YSYEKL. This CDR3 comprises 16 residues. The DNA for the CDR3 is TGCGCCAGTAGCCACCACGTACAGGGGGCGGATTCACCCCTCCACTTC. Translated: CASSHHVQGADSPLHF.

A few counts support this clonotype. This may be a read error: a much more frequent sequence differs by one nucleotide. V and J are TRBV28 and TRBJ2-3, with D unclear. Germline V gene sequence: CDR1 MDHEN, CDR2 SYDVKM. The CDR3 spans 15 residues. The CDR3 nucleotides are TGTGCCAGCAGTTTGCCGACGGAGTTAACAGATATGCAGTATTTT. Amino acid sequence: CASSLPTELTDMQYF.

In this sample, this clonotype is large. The CDR3 loop is CASSLTAFDTEAFF. The CDR3, as DNA: TGTGCCAGCAGCTTAACGGCCTTCGACACTGAAGCTTTCTTT. The chain couples TRBV11-2 to TRBJ1-1; unclear D gene. The germline CDR1 and CDR2 sequences are SGHAT and FQNNGV. The CDR3 has 14 amino acids. V was clipped by 2 bases and J by 3 bases, with 10 bases between them.

V and J are TRBV6-5 and TRBJ1-1; no definite D call. Looked up from germline, CDR1 is MNHEY and CDR2 is SVGAGI. The CDR3 length is 15 residues. Trimming left V 0 bases short and J 1 base short, with 9 bases between. CDR3 region: CASSYSAAWNTEAFF. DNA of the CDR3: TGTGCCAGCAGTTACTCGGCAGCCTGGAACACTGAAGCTTTCTTT.

Of note for this clonotype: One junction end does not reproduce the germline sequence, and a read error may be involved. This chain uses TRBV6-5 with TRBJ2-7; 9 nucleotides agree with TRBD2. The CDR3 is made up of 16 amino acids. Germline assignment: CDR1 MNHEY and CDR2 SVGAGI. Here the CDR3 reads CASNLFSGSFAYEQYF. CDR3 coding DNA: TGTGCCAGCAATCTCTTTAGCGGGAGCTTTGCCTACGAACAGTACTTC.

By sample fraction, this clonotype is medium-sized. The V gene is TRBV12-3 or TRBV12-4, the J gene TRBJ2-5; 9 bases are shared with TRBD2. CDR3 length: 16 residues. V was clipped by 6 bases and J by 5 bases; unmatched bases: 13. The CDR3 reads CASSPRGPSGNETQYF. CDR3 bases: TGTGCCAGCAGCCCTAGGGGCCCTAGCGGGAACGAGACCCAGTACTTC.

This chain joins TRBV4-3 and TRBJ2-7; D might be TRBD2 (6 bases). Germline V lookup: CDR1 LGHNA, CDR2 YSLEER. The CDR3 contains 15 residues. As DNA, the CDR3 is TGCGTTAGCAACCAAGATCGGGAGACTCCCTACGAGCAGTACTTC. Amino acids: CVSNQDRETPYEQYF.

The chain links TRBV10-3 to TRBJ2-7; D remains ambiguous. Looked up from germline, CDR1 is ENHRY and CDR2 is SYGVKD. CDR3 length equals 13 residues. Trimming stripped 7 bases from V and 10 bases from J, with 20 bases between. The CDR3 protein is CAINDIVTPEQYF. The CDR3 bases are TGTGCCATCAATGATATCGTGACACCGGAACAGTACTTC.

This clonotype was counted a single time. One end of the junction varies from germline; a read error may be responsible. This chain connects TRBV5-6 to TRBJ1-2, with D possibly being TRBD1 (6 bases). CDR3 size: 13 residues. The germline gives CDR1 SGHDT, CDR2 YYEEEE. The CDR3 DNA sequence: TGTGCCAGCAGCTTGTACAGGGCGCCTGGCCACAGCTTC. Amino acids: CASSLYRAPGHSF. Drawing the rest from reference TRBV5-6 and TRBJ1-2, the complete variable domain is DAGVTQSPTHLIKTRGQQVTLRCSPKSGHDTVSWYQQALGQGPQFIFQYYEEEERQRGNFPDRFSGHQFPNYSSELNVNALLLGDSALYLCASSLYRAPGHSFGSGTRLTVV.

This sequence joins TRBV11-2 and TRBJ2-5; either TRBD1 or TRBD2 may fit D (6 bases each). The CDR3 covers 15 residues. Trimming removed 5 bases at V and 4 bases at J, with 17 bases between. Germline V gene sequence: CDR1 SGHAT, CDR2 FQNNGV. CDR3 residues: CASSDLTGAGETQYF. The DNA for the CDR3 is TGTGCCAGCAGCGACCTGACAGGAGCGGGAGAGACCCAGTACTTC.